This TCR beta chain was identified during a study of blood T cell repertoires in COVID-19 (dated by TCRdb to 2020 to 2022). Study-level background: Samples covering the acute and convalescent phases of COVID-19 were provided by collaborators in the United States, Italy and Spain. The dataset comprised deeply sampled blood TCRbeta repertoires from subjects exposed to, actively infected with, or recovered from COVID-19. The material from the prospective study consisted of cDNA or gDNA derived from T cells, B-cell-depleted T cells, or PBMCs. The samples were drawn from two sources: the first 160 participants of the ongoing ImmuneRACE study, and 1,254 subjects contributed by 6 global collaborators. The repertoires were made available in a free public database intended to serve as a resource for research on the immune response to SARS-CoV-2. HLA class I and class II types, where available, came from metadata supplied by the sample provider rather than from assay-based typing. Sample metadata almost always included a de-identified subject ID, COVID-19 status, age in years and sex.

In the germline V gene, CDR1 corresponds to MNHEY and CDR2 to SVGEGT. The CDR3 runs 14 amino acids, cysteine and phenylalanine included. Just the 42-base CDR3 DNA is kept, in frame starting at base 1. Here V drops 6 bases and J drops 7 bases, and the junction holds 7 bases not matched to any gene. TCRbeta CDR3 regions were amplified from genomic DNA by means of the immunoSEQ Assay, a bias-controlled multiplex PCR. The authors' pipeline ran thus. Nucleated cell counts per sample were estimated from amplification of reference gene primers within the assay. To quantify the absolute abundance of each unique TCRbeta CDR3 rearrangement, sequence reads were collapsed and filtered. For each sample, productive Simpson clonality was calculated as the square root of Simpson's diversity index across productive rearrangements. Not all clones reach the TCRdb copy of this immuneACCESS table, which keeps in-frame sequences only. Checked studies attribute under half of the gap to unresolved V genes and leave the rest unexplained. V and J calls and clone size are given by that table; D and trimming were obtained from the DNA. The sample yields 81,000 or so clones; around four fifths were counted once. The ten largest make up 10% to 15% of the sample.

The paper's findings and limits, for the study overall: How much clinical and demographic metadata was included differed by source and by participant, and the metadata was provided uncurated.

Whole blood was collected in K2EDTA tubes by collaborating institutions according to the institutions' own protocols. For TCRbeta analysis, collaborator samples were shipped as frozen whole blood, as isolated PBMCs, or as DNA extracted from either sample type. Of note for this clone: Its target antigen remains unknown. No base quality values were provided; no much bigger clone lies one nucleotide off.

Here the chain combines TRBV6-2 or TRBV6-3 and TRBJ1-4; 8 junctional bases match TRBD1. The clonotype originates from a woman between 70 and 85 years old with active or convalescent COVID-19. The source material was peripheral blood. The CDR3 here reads CASSEPDRVEKLFF. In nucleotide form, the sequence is TGTGCCAGCAGCGAACCGGACAGGGTTGAAAAACTGTTTTTT.